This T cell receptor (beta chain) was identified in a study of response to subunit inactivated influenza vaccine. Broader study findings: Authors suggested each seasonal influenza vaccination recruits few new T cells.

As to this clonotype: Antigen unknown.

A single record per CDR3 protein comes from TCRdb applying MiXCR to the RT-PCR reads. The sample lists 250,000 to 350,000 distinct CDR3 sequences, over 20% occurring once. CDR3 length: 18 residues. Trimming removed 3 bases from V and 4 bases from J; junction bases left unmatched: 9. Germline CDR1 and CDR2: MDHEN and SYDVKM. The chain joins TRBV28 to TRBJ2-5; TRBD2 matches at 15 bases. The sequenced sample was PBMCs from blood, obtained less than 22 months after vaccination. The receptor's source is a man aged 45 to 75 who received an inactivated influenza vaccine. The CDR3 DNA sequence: TGTGCCAGCAGTTTCCTCGGACTAGCGGGAGGGTCCCGAGAGACCCAGTACTTC. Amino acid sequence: CASSFLGLAGGSRETQYF.